Below, 21 T cell receptor beta chains from the same sample are listed, as sequenced in a study of blood T cell repertoires in COVID-19 (dated by TCRdb to 2020 to 2022). Library creation used the immunoSEQ multiplex PCR assay. TCRdb obtained this table from immuneACCESS and retained in-frame rearrangements with V and J assigned. These tables miss some clones; where compared with another copy, unresolved V genes account for less than half of the shortfall, and the remainder is unexplained. Across this sample there are about 170,000 clones, with 85% to 90% seen only once. 2% to 3% of the sample lies in the top ten. The source material was peripheral blood. These receptors all come from a woman of 80 years or more with COVID-19, enrolled during active disease.

The chain recombines TRBV16 with TRBJ1-5; 7 nucleotides agree with TRBD1. Per the germline V gene, CDR1 is KGHSY and CDR2 is FQNENV. V lost 4 bases to trimming and J lost 1 base; unmatched junction nucleotides: 7. The CDR3 runs to 16 residues. This chain's CDR3 is CASSPGQAESNQPQHF. The DNA of the CDR3 is TGTGCCAGCAGCCCCGGACAGGCTGAGAGCAATCAGCCCCAGCATTTT.

The rearrangement joins TRBV15 to TRBJ2-5; 7 bases match TRBD1. Germline CDR1 and CDR2: LNHNV and YYDKDF (reference sequence). V lost 3 bases to trimming and J lost 1 base; unmatched junction nucleotides: 2. CDR3 length: 14 residues. The CDR3 is CATSRGTAQETQYF. DNA of the CDR3: TGTGCCACCAGCAGGGGGACAGCCCAAGAGACCCAGTACTTC.

V is TRBV5-8 and J is TRBJ2-1; D is perhaps TRBD2 (5 bases). CDR1 and CDR2 from the germline V gene are SGHTS and YDEGEE. V was pared by 4 bases and J by 9 bases, with 20 bases between. The CDR3 sequence is 15 residues long. As DNA, the CDR3 is TGTGCCAGCAGCAAACGGACTGGGCCAAATAGTGAGCAGTTCTTC. This encodes CASSKRTGPNSEQFF.

The chain couples TRBV24-1 to TRBJ2-3; 10 bases agree with TRBD2. CDR1 is KGHDR and CDR2 is SFDVKD in the germline V gene. This CDR3 is built from 16 residues. V lost 4 bases and J lost 2; bases outside the gene matches: 5. CDR3 DNA sequence: TGTGCCACCAGTGAACCTAGCGGGAGTAACACAGATACGCAGTATTTT. It codes for CATSEPSGSNTDTQYF.

This chain joins TRBV7-2 and TRBJ2-4; 8 nucleotides line up with TRBD1. V trimming: 1 base; J trimming: 9 bases; junction bases outside the gene matches: 8. CDR1 and CDR2 (germline): SGHTA, FQGNSA. This CDR3 region has 15 residues. As DNA, the CDR3 is TGTGCCAGCAGCTTAGGAGGACAGGGTAGCGGCATTCAGTACTTC. This encodes CASSLGGQGSGIQYF.

This clone came up once. The gene calls are TRBV7-8 and TRBJ1-3, with 7 bases identical to TRBD1. J lost 0 bases, V lost 5 bases, and 16 bases had no gene match. Germline V gene data show CDR1 as SGHVS and CDR2 as FQNEAQ. CDR3 size: 19 residues. The CDR3 is CASSLTRVWGQSSGNTIYF. The CDR3 DNA sequence: TGTGCCAGCAGCCTCACTCGGGTTTGGGGACAGAGCTCTGGAAACACCATATATTTT.

The chain joins TRBV10-3 to TRBJ1-2, with TRBD1 as a possible D gene (5 bases). The CDR3 consists of 18 residues. The V end was cut by 2 bases, the J end by 7 bases, with 26 bases between. Per the germline V gene, CDR1 is ENHRY and CDR2 is SYGVKD. This chain's CDR3 is CAISEPIQGIESPGGYTF. The CDR3 DNA sequence: TGTGCCATCAGTGAGCCGATCCAGGGCATAGAAAGTCCCGGTGGCTACACCTTC.

The gene calls are TRBV5-6 and TRBJ2-7; D may be TRBD1 (6 bases). This CDR3 has 13 residues. Germline V gene data show CDR1 as SGHDT and CDR2 as YYEEEE. The germline V and J ends were trimmed by 4 bases and 3 bases, with 11 bases remaining between them. For the CDR3, the DNA is TGTGCCAGCAGCCCGGACAGAAACTACGAGCAGTACTTC. Its translation is CASSPDRNYEQYF.

The sample holds a few counts of this clone. The gene calls are TRBV19 and TRBJ1-2; D not resolved. The V gene lost 4 bases and the J gene lost 2 bases, with 11 bases spanning the gap. The CDR3 extends over 14 amino acids. Germline lookup yields CDR1 LNHDA and CDR2 SQIVND (reference sequence). CDR3 sequence: CASSTPSGNYGYTF. CDR3 DNA: TGTGCCAGTAGTACGCCTTCGGGGAACTATGGCTACACCTTC.

The chain carries TRBV5-5 and TRBJ2-7, with 7 bases identical to TRBD1. The germline CDR1 and CDR2 sequences are SGHKS and YYEKEE (reference sequence). The CDR3 length is 16 residues. Losses at the gene ends were 4 bases for V and 1 base for J; bases not matched to a gene: 11. CDR3: CASSEGRGGISYEQYF. In nucleotides, the CDR3 is TGTGCCAGCAGCGAGGGGAGAGGGGGCATATCCTACGAGCAGTACTTC.

CDR3 in amino acids: CASSQDFVGGLFF. CDR3 in DNA: TGCGCCAGCAGCCAAGATTTCGTGGGGGGACTGTTTTTT. This chain connects TRBV4-3 to TRBJ1-4; D might be TRBD1 (5 bases). V was trimmed by 0 bases and J by 13 bases, leaving 12 bases between them. Germline V CDR1 and CDR2: LGHNA, YSLEER. This CDR3 is 13 amino acids long.

CDR3 amino acids: CASSPSQGAPNSPLHF. DNA of the CDR3: TGTGCCAGCAGCCCGAGTCAAGGGGCTCCTAATTCACCCCTCCACTTT. The rearrangement joins TRBV9 to TRBJ1-6, with D tentatively TRBD1 (5 bases). The V gene lost 4 bases and the J gene lost 6 bases, with 17 bases spanning the gap. Per germline, CDR1 SGDLS and CDR2 YYNGEE. This CDR3 is built from 16 residues.

The chain employs TRBV21-1 and TRBJ2-7; the DNA was not compared with TRBD1, the D call given in the table. TRBV21-1 is annotated as a pseudogene. The CDR3 spans 16 residues. In DNA, the CDR3 is TGTGCCAGCAGCACCCGGGACAGCCCATCCCGCTACGAGCAGTACTTC. Translated: CASSTRDSPSRYEQYF.

The genes are TRBV4-3 and TRBJ2-4; no reliable D call. Between the trimmed V and J ends, which lost 0 bases and 8 bases, there was a span of 20 bases. Per the germline V gene, CDR1 is LGHNA and CDR2 is YSLEER. The CDR3 is 17 amino acids. The CDR3 DNA reads as TGCGCCAGCAGCCAAGATCGGTCACGGGTTATTGTGGACATTCAGTACTTC. Translation: CASSQDRSRVIVDIQYF.

The CDR3 reads CASSPSGQLSNYGYTF. In DNA form, the CDR3 reads TGTGCCAGCAGCCCTTCCGGACAGCTCTCTAACTATGGCTACACCTTC. The chain is built from TRBV28 and TRBJ1-2; D is perhaps TRBD1 (6 bases). The CDR3 loop spans 16 amino acids. V gave up 6 bases and J gave up 0 bases, with 17 bases separating them. The V gene's germline CDR1 is MDHEN and CDR2 SYDVKM.

The CDR3 here is CATSREGAGGLNTQYF. The CDR3 DNA is TGTGCCACCAGCAGAGAGGGAGCGGGAGGGCTCAATACGCAGTATTTT. The chain carries TRBV15 and TRBJ2-3; 10 bases are shared with TRBD2. Per germline, CDR1 LNHNV and CDR2 YYDKDF (reference sequence). V lost 0 bases, J lost 7 bases, and 7 bases stayed unmatched. The CDR3 runs to 16 residues.

The chain joins TRBV5-6 to TRBJ2-5, with 9 bases fitting TRBD2. This CDR3 contains 13 residues. V lost 4 bases, J lost 6 bases, and 4 bases stayed unmatched. Germline CDR1 is SGHDT and CDR2 is YYEEEE. The CDR3 region has the DNA TGTGCCAGCAGCATAGCGGGAGAGAAGACCCAGTACTTC. This sequence encodes CASSIAGEKTQYF. The full variable domain, completed using reference TRBV5-6 and TRBJ2-5, is DAGVTQSPTHLIKTRGQQVTLRCSPKSGHDTVSWYQQALGQGPQFIFQYYEEEERQRGNFPDRFSGHQFPNYSSELNVNALLLGDSALYLCASSIAGEKTQYFGPGTRLLVL.

The genes are TRBV18 and TRBJ2-1; TRBD2 matches 8 bases. This CDR3 contains 17 residues. Unmatched junction bases numbered 10, after V lost 0 bases and J lost 6 bases. The germline CDR1 and CDR2 sequences are KGHSH and LQKENI. The CDR3: CASSPPGRTSRTNEQFF. The CDR3 nucleotides read TGTGCCAGCTCACCACCGGGGAGGACTAGCAGAACCAATGAGCAGTTCTTC.

The chain is built from TRBV5-1 and TRBJ2-2, with D perhaps TRBD1 (5 bases). The V and J ends lost 4 bases and 4 bases respectively, with 11 bases between them. Germline CDR1 reads SGHRS; CDR2 reads YFSETQ. The CDR3 sequence is 14 residues long. DNA of the CDR3: TGCGCCAGCAGCAGGGGTCAATTCACCGGGGAGCTGTTTTTT. Translation: CASSRGQFTGELFF.

This clone has just one count. The V gene is TRBV15, the J gene TRBJ2-7, with D tentatively TRBD1 (5 bases). Germline-derived CDR1 and CDR2 are LNHNV and YYDKDF (reference sequence). V was shortened by 0 bases and J by 4 bases, with 7 bases between the two germline ends. The CDR3 runs to 13 residues. CDR3: CATSRETGYEQYF. The CDR3 DNA reads TGTGCCACCAGCAGAGAAACAGGTTACGAGCAGTACTTC.

The chain combines TRBV11-2 with TRBJ2-1; maybe TRBD1 (6 bases). This CDR3 has 16 residues. CDR1 and CDR2 from the germline V gene are SGHAT and FQNNGV. Trimming pared 1 base from V and 3 bases from J, leaving 13 bases between. CDR3 nucleotides: TGTGCCAGCAGCTTAGTAGGGGGTAACCTCTACAATGAGCAGTTCTTC. Its protein product is CASSLVGGNLYNEQFF.